The 8 T cell receptor beta chains below were found in one sample sequenced in a study of molecular identifiers for immune sequencing clone quantification. TCRdb re-derived calls from the PCR reads in MiXCR, one entry per CDR3 protein. The sample carries around 65,000 distinct CDR3 sequences, under 20% recorded once. Source material: naive CD8+ T cells from blood, with Jurkat cell RNA spiked in. Subset described: FACS-sorted CD8+CD4-CCR7+CD45RA+ naive T cells. The receptors here all came from a human donor in good health. Some libraries in this study had Jurkat cell RNA spiked in.

This clonotype was seen many times. This chain uses TRBV4-3 with TRBJ2-4; 10 bases fit TRBD2. The J segment lost 0 bases and the V segment lost 0 bases, leaving 8 bases of the junction unmatched. Per the germline V gene, CDR1 is LGHNA and CDR2 is YSLEER. The CDR3 sequence is 19 residues long. The CDR3 bases are TGCGCCAGCAGCCAAGATATAGCGGGAGGCCTGGCAGCCAAAAACATTCAGTACTTC. Amino acids: CASSQDIAGGLAAKNIQYF.

The rearrangement joins TRBV27 to TRBJ2-1, with 14 bases aligning to TRBD2. The CDR3 length is 14 residues. V lost 8 bases to trimming and J lost 8 bases; unmatched junction nucleotides: 5. Per germline, CDR1 MNHEY and CDR2 SMNVEV (reference sequence). CDR3 residues: CASRGLAGVHEQFF. The CDR3 region has the DNA TGTGCCAGCCGGGGACTAGCGGGAGTCCATGAGCAGTTCTTC.

This clonotype has a count of ten or more. This chain links TRBV4-1 with TRBJ2-2; D is perhaps TRBD2 (5 bases). The CDR3 runs 15 residues. The germline V and J ends were trimmed by 1 base and 2 bases, with 8 bases remaining between them. Germline CDR1 and CDR2: MGHRA and YSYEKL. The CDR3 reads CASSQVAGNTGELFF. DNA of the CDR3: TGCGCCAGCAGCCAAGTTGCGGGTAACACCGGGGAGCTGTTTTTT.

Only one count was recorded for this clonotype. The chain combines TRBV19 with TRBJ2-7; D call uncertain. The CDR3 loop spans 13 amino acids. V shed 5 bases and J shed 0 bases, with 8 bases lying between them. Germline V gene lookup returns CDR1 LNHDA and CDR2 SQIVND (reference sequence). The CDR3 coding sequence is TGTGCCAGTAGTGTGGCAATCTCCTACGAGCAGTACTTC. The encoded protein is CASSVAISYEQYF. The full variable domain, completed using reference TRBV19 and TRBJ2-7, is DGGITQSPKYLFRKEGQNVTLSCEQNLNHDAMYWYRQDPGQGLRLIYYSQIVNDFQKGDIAEGYSVSREKKESFPLTVTSAQKNPTAFYLCASSVAISYEQYFGPGTRLTVT.

This clonotype was recorded at least ten times. The chain has TRBV6-5 and TRBJ1-1; possible D gene TRBD1, 6 bases. This CDR3 spans 15 amino acids. V was pared by 5 bases and J by 1 base, with 14 bases between. The germline V gene has CDR1 MNHEY and CDR2 SVGAGI. CDR3 protein: CASSPLWGANTEAFF. DNA for the CDR3: TGTGCCAGCAGTCCCTTATGGGGGGCGAACACTGAAGCTTTCTTT.

This clonotype came up a few times. The CDR3 reads CASSLSLAAEKLFF. The CDR3 DNA follows: TGTGCCAGCAGTTTATCGTTGGCAGCTGAAAAACTGTTTTTT. The chain employs TRBV27 and TRBJ1-4; D gene unclear. V lost 0 bases and J lost 7, with 9 bases in between. The CDR3 has 14 amino acids. Per the germline V gene, CDR1 is MNHEY and CDR2 is SMNVEV (reference sequence).

This clonotype has a count of ten or more. The chain is built from TRBV13 and TRBJ2-2, with no clear D. Germline V gene lookup returns CDR1 PRHDT and CDR2 FYEKMQ (reference sequence). This CDR3 contains 14 residues. V lost 8 bases, J lost 6 bases, and 16 bases lay in between. The CDR3 spells CASGVGLRSGELFF. DNA for the CDR3: TGTGCCAGCGGGGTTGGTTTGCGTTCCGGGGAGCTGTTTTTT.

There are many counts of this clonotype. The chain uses TRBV7-3 and TRBJ2-3; no reliable D call. V lost 1 base to trimming and J lost 1 base, with 9 bases between them. Germline CDR1 and CDR2: SGHTA and FQGTGA. The CDR3 is 15 amino acids. The CDR3 nucleotides are TGTGCCAGCAGCTTAATAGGTGGGGGCACAGATACGCAGTATTTT. It is translated as CASSLIGGGTDTQYF.